This T cell receptor beta chain was sequenced for a study of blood T cells in healthy people across ages. For the study at large: The capture of about one barcoded beta molecule per two T cells was achieved by template switching.

The germline V gene encodes CDR1 SGHRS and CDR2 YFSETQ. V was cut by 0 bases and J by 1 base, with 9 bases left in between. The CDR3 extends over 15 amino acids. It was with a sample-barcoded 5' primer and a J-beta primer mix that a second PCR of about 6 to 12 cycles was run. All cDNA molecules were each tagged by a template-switch adaptor with 12 random nucleotides. TCRdb fed the 5' RACE reads into MiXCR, producing one record per CDR3 protein. The sample records over 700,000 distinct CDR3 sequences, more than 20% being singletons. These data were likewise used in another study, on T cells of mothers and their children.

The rearrangement uses TRBV5-1 and TRBJ2-3; D is tentatively TRBD1 or TRBD2 (5 bases each). Sample: blood. This TCR was sampled from a boy aged 5 to 17 in good health. The CDR3 nucleotides are TGCGCCAGCAGCTTGGGTAGAGGGGGCACAGATACGCAGTATTTT. Amino acids: CASSLGRGGTDTQYF.